The 24 T cell receptor beta chains below were found in one sample sequenced in a study of PD-1 blockade in classical Hodgkin lymphoma. Every patient experienced relapse after autologous stem cell transplantation, and brentuximab vedotin exposure varied. The repertoire was sequenced with immunoSEQ multiplex PCR; TCRdb's copy has only in-frame clones and lacks some. The repertoire includes 15,000 to 17,000 clones, 75% to 90% of them detected once, and 30% to 40% sits in the top ten. Source: peripheral blood mononuclear cells (PBMCs), taken before the second cycle of nivolumab. The receptors were gathered from a human donor with classical Hodgkin lymphoma.

This chain links TRBV27 with TRBJ1-5; D is uncertain. The germline V gene has CDR1 MNHEY and CDR2 SMNVEV (reference sequence). The V and J ends lost 4 bases and 0 bases respectively, with 10 bases between them. The CDR3 has 15 residues. For the CDR3, the DNA is TGTGCCAGCAGTTCCCGGCCTTATAGCAATCAGCCCCAGCATTTT. As protein: CASSSRPYSNQPQHF.

V and J are TRBV7-9 and TRBJ1-2; D is ambiguous. The CDR3 runs to 15 residues. The germline V gene has CDR1 SEHNR and CDR2 FQNEAQ (reference sequence). V was trimmed by 1 base and J by 4 bases, leaving 13 bases between them. Written as DNA, the CDR3 is TGTGCCAGCAGCTTAGGGGGTTCTACTCGCTATGGCTACACCTTC. As protein: CASSLGGSTRYGYTF.

This clone has just a few counts. The chain couples TRBV2 to TRBJ1-4; tentatively, D is TRBD1 (5 bases). CDR1 is SNHLY, CDR2 FYNNEI, per germline. The CDR3 loop spans 15 amino acids. V lost 6 bases and J 10 bases, leaving 21 bases between the germline ends. This CDR3 reads CASRDTGIRSVKLFF. CDR3 DNA: TGTGCCAGCAGGGATACAGGAATCAGATCGGTAAAACTGTTTTTT.

This clone was detected a few times. J is TRBJ2-2 and V is TRBV18; D not certain. The CDR3 spans 11 residues. V lost 3 bases, J lost 10 bases, and 6 bases lay in between. The V gene's germline CDR1 is KGHSH and CDR2 LQKENI. The CDR3 coding sequence is TGTGCCAGCTCACCCCCGGCGGAGCTGTTTTTT. Translation: CASSPPAELFF. The full variable domain, in which reference TRBV18 and TRBJ2-2 provide the parts outside the CDR3, is NAGVMQNPRHLVRRRGQEARLRCSPMKGHSHVYWYRQLPEEGLKFMVYLQKENIIDESGMPKERFSAEFPKEGPSILRIQQVVRGDSAAYFCASSPPAELFFGEGSRLTVL.

V gene TRBV6-6 combines with J gene TRBJ2-2; no firm D call. The CDR3 length is 14 residues. CDR1 is MNHNY and CDR2 is SVGAGI in the germline V gene (reference sequence). Trimming shortened V by 4 bases and J by 6 bases, and 12 bases separated the two germline ends. In nucleotides, the CDR3 is TGTGCCAGCAGTTCCATCTTAGGCGCCGGGGAGCTGTTTTTT. Its protein product is CASSSILGAGELFF.

The chain employs TRBV5-6 and TRBJ1-2; 7 positions agree with TRBD1. CDR3 size: 13 residues. The trim removed 6 bases at V and 2 bases at J, leaving 4 bases unmatched. Germline-derived CDR1 and CDR2 are SGHDT and YYEEEE. DNA of the CDR3: TGTGCCAGCAAGACAGGGTCAAACTATGGCTACACCTTC. This encodes CASKTGSNYGYTF.

The chain joins TRBV18 to TRBJ2-1; D not resolved. The V gene's germline CDR1 is KGHSH and CDR2 LQKENI. This CDR3 has 15 amino acids. The ends were cut back, 3 bases at V and 7 bases at J, with 16 bases in the middle. The CDR3: CASSPDVIGLNEQFF. The CDR3 DNA sequence: TGTGCCAGCTCACCCGATGTGATAGGGTTGAATGAGCAGTTCTTC.

The rearrangement joins TRBV4-2 to TRBJ2-7, with D perhaps matching TRBD1 or TRBD2 (6 bases each). Per the germline V gene, CDR1 is LGHNA and CDR2 is YNFKEQ. The germline V and J ends were trimmed by 0 bases and 5 bases, with 17 bases remaining between them. The CDR3 is made up of 16 amino acids. The CDR3 DNA sequence: TGTGCCAGCAGCCAAGAAGGGGGGCAGGGTTTTAACGAGCAGTACTTC. Translating it yields CASSQEGGQGFNEQYF.

In this sample, this clone turned up a few times. V usage is TRBV27 and J usage is TRBJ2-1; D might be TRBD2 (6 bases). The germline gives CDR1 MNHEY, CDR2 SMNVEV (reference sequence). The CDR3 contains 14 residues. V lost 2 bases and J 5 bases, leaving 10 bases between the germline ends. The CDR3 DNA reads TGTGCCAGCAGTTTAGGGGGGAACCACAATGAGCAGTTCTTC. It specifies CASSLGGNHNEQFF.

This chain uses TRBV28 with TRBJ1-2; 8 nucleotides line up with TRBD1. Germline V gene sequence: CDR1 MDHEN, CDR2 SYDVKM. The CDR3 sequence is 14 residues long. V dropped 3 bases and J dropped 2; count of bases not matched to a gene: 2. CDR3 loop: CASSFRQGNYGYTF. The CDR3 DNA reads TGTGCCAGCAGTTTCCGACAGGGGAACTATGGCTACACCTTC.

The chain uses TRBV5-4 and TRBJ2-4, with TRBD1 matching over 9 bases. The CDR3 contains 20 residues. Unmatched junction bases numbered 15, after V lost 1 base and J lost 1 base. Germline values: CDR1 SGHNT, CDR2 YYREEE (reference sequence). CDR3 in DNA: TGTGCCAGCAGCTTGTCAAGTGGGCCATGGACAGGGGTCGCCAAAAACATTCAGTACTTC. Translation gives CASSLSSGPWTGVAKNIQYF.

CDR3 sequence: CASSWDQGGFTEAFF. The CDR3 DNA sequence: TGCGCCAGCAGCTGGGATCAGGGCGGTTTCACTGAAGCTTTCTTT. The J gene is TRBJ1-1, the V gene TRBV5-1, with a possible D match to TRBD1 (5 bases). This CDR3 contains 15 residues. Germline V gene lookup returns CDR1 SGHRS and CDR2 YFSETQ. The germline V and J ends were trimmed by 3 bases and 4 bases, with 16 bases remaining between them.

The rearrangement links TRBV5-4 to TRBJ2-7, with 10 positions matching TRBD1. The V and J ends lost 4 bases and 7 bases, in that order; junction bases with no gene match: 8. Looked up from germline, CDR1 is SGHNT and CDR2 is YYREEE (reference sequence). The CDR3 is 14 amino acids. The CDR3 nucleotides read TGTGCCAGCAGCCGACAGGGGGCGCGTAAAGAGCAGTACTTC. Translating gives CASSRQGARKEQYF.

In DNA, the CDR3 is TGTGCCAGCAGTCCTGTGGGCTACGAGCAGTACTTC. This gives the protein CASSPVGYEQYF. The chain joins TRBV6-5 to TRBJ2-7, with D hard to call. The germline V gene encodes CDR1 MNHEY and CDR2 SVGAGI. Trimming cost V 5 bases and J 3 bases, with 8 bases left between them. The CDR3 is 12 amino acids.

This chain joins TRBV5-6 and TRBJ2-1; 8 nucleotides match TRBD1. Unmatched junction bases numbered 12, after V lost 6 bases and J lost 4 bases. The CDR3 runs 16 residues. Germline V gives CDR1 SGHDT, CDR2 YYEEEE. CDR3 in amino acids: CASTTRPGQEYNEQFF. The CDR3 DNA is TGTGCCAGCACCACGCGTCCGGGACAGGAATACAATGAGCAGTTCTTC.

J is TRBJ1-1 and V is TRBV27, with TRBD1 as a possible D gene (5 bases). The V gene lost 6 bases and the J gene lost 2 bases, with 13 bases spanning the gap. The CDR3 sequence is 14 residues long. Looked up from germline, CDR1 is MNHEY and CDR2 is SMNVEV (reference sequence). CDR3 sequence reads: CASRRTPLNTEAFF. The CDR3 DNA reads as TGTGCCAGCAGACGGACACCCCTCAACACTGAAGCTTTCTTT.

The rearrangement links TRBV19 to TRBJ2-1; a weak D match, TRBD1 (6 bases). The CDR3 has 17 amino acids. Germline CDR1 is LNHDA and CDR2 is SQIVND (reference sequence). V lost 5 bases and J lost 6, with 23 bases in between. In nucleotides, the CDR3 is TGTGCCAGTAGTCGACAGCCCCGGGACATAGGGACCAATGAGCAGTTCTTC. This translates into CASSRQPRDIGTNEQFF.

This clone was counted only a few times. The J gene is TRBJ2-7, the V gene TRBV4-1; 10 positions agree with TRBD1. Germline values: CDR1 MGHRA, CDR2 YSYEKL. This CDR3 region has 15 residues. V lost 4 bases, J lost 7 bases, and 10 bases stayed unmatched. CDR3 bases: TGCGCCAGCAGCCCGCGGGACAGGGGAGTGAGGGAGCAGTACTTC. This sequence encodes CASSPRDRGVREQYF.

This clone appeared a few times. Other nucleotide sequences in the sample specify the same CDR3. The genes are TRBV21-1 and TRBJ2-1; the D call of TRBD2 is as the table states it, not checked on the DNA. TRBV21-1 is listed as a pseudogene. The CDR3 covers 16 residues. The CDR3 region has the DNA TGTGCCAGCAGCAAAGTTCGGGGGGCCAGCCTCAATGAGCAGTTCTTC. Its protein is CASSKVRGASLNEQFF.

CDR3 loop: CASSQVSGTGNQPQHF. As DNA, the CDR3 is TGCGCCAGCAGCCAAGTTTCCGGGACCGGTAATCAGCCCCAGCATTTT. The V and J genes are TRBV4-1 and TRBJ1-5, with D tentatively TRBD1 (5 bases). CDR1 is MGHRA and CDR2 is YSYEKL in the germline V gene. The V and J ends lost 1 base and 4 bases respectively, with 14 bases between them. The CDR3 has 16 amino acids.

The rearrangement uses TRBV9 and TRBJ1-5; TRBD1 might be the D (5 bases). The germline CDR1 and CDR2 sequences are SGDLS and YYNGEE. With 0 bases removed from V and 2 bases from J, the gap between germline ends came to 9 bases. The CDR3 has 15 amino acids. The CDR3 region is CASSVGGAGNQPQHF. DNA for the CDR3: TGTGCCAGCAGCGTAGGGGGCGCGGGCAATCAGCCCCAGCATTTT.

The CDR3 DNA reads as TGTGCCAGCAGCGTAGTCCCTTCCGAGGGGCGGGGTGAGCAGTTCTTC. Its translation: CASSVVPSEGRGEQFF. The chain couples TRBV9 to TRBJ2-1; D is possibly TRBD2 (6 bases). The CDR3 covers 16 residues. Trimming left V 0 bases short and J 9 bases short, with 19 bases between. Germline loops: CDR1 SGDLS, CDR2 YYNGEE.

The chain links TRBV18 to TRBJ2-5; 7 bases align to TRBD1. V was pared by 6 bases and J by 0 bases, with 4 bases of the junction left unmatched. Germline lookup yields CDR1 KGHSH and CDR2 LQKENI. This CDR3 is built from 14 residues. The DNA for the CDR3 is TGTGCCAGCTCCCTCGGACAGGACCAAGAGACCCAGTACTTC. Encoded protein: CASSLGQDQETQYF. The full variable domain, in which reference TRBV18 and TRBJ2-5 provide the parts outside the CDR3, is NAGVMQNPRHLVRRRGQEARLRCSPMKGHSHVYWYRQLPEEGLKFMVYLQKENIIDESGMPKERFSAEFPKEGPSILRIQQVVRGDSAAYFCASSLGQDQETQYFGPGTRLLVL.

V is TRBV7-9 and J is TRBJ2-7, with TRBD1 identical over 7 bases. The J segment lost 2 bases and the V segment lost 6 bases, leaving 10 bases of the junction unmatched. CDR3 length equals 15 residues. CDR1 is SEHNR, CDR2 FQNEAQ, per germline (reference sequence). The CDR3 region has the DNA TGTGCCAGCAGAAACAACAGGGGACAAACCTACGAGCAGTACTTC. It encodes CASRNNRGQTYEQYF.